Below are 3 T cell receptor beta chains sequenced from a single sample in a study of cytomegalovirus exposure and HLA in healthy donors. The study ran its PCR with 60 Vbeta and 13 Jbeta primers. Using immunoSEQ multiplex PCR, the repertoire was profiled, and TCRdb retains in-frame clones only, with some absent. Among about 160,000 clones listed, roughly 71% were seen once. Sequences were obtained from PBMCs. These receptors all come from a woman in her 50s in good health and CMV-seropositive.

The chain has TRBV18 and TRBJ2-7; weak D call: TRBD1 (6 bases). The CDR3 covers 13 residues. Germline CDR1 reads KGHSH; CDR2 reads LQKENI. V lost 3 bases, J lost 5 bases, and 11 bases lay in between. The CDR3: CASSPIQGNEQYF. The DNA of the CDR3 is TGTGCCAGCTCACCTATCCAGGGGAACGAGCAGTACTTC.

V usage is TRBV5-1 and J usage is TRBJ1-3, with no clear D. Germline CDR1 SGHRS, CDR2 YFSETQ. V was clipped by 0 bases and J by 0 bases, with 7 bases between them. This CDR3 contains 15 residues. The CDR3 spells CASSLGGFSGNTIYF. Written as DNA, the CDR3 is TGCGCCAGCAGCTTGGGCGGCTTCTCTGGAAACACCATATATTTT. Complete variable domain (other parts from reference TRBV5-1 and TRBJ1-3): KAGVTQTPRYLIKTRGQQVTLSCSPISGHRSVSWYQQTPGQGLQFLFEYFSETQRNKGNFPGRFSGRQFSNSRSEMNVSTLELGDSALYLCASSLGGFSGNTIYFGEGSWLTVV.

The genes are TRBV7-9 and TRBJ1-1, with 10 nucleotides matching TRBD1. The CDR3 consists of 14 residues. Germline lookup yields CDR1 SEHNR and CDR2 FQNEAQ (reference sequence). Trimming cost V 5 bases and J 3 bases; bases outside gene matches: 3. The CDR3 coding sequence is TGTGCCAGCAGCGAAGGACAGGGGGACACTGAAGCTTTCTTT. It is translated as CASSEGQGDTEAFF.